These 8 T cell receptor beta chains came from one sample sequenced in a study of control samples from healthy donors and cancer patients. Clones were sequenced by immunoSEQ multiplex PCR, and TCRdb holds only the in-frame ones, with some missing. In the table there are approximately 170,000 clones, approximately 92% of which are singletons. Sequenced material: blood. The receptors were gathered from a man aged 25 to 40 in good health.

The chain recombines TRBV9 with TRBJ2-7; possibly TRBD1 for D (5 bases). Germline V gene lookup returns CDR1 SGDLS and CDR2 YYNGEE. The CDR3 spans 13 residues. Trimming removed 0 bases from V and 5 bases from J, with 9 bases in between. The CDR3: CASSVALGDEQYF. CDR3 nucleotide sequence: TGTGCCAGCAGCGTAGCTCTAGGGGACGAGCAGTACTTC.

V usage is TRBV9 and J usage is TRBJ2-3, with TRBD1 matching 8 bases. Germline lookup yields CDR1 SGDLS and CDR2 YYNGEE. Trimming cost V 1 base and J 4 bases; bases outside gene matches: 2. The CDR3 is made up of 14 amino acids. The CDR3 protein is CASSVRQGPDTQYF. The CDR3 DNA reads TGTGCCAGCAGCGTACGACAGGGGCCAGATACGCAGTATTTT. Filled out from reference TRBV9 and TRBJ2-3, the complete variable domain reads DSGVTQTPKHLITATGQRVTLRCSPRSGDLSVYWYQQSLDQGLQFLIQYYNGEERAKGNILERFSAQQFPDLHSELNLSSLELGDSALYFCASSVRQGPDTQYFGPGTRLTVL.

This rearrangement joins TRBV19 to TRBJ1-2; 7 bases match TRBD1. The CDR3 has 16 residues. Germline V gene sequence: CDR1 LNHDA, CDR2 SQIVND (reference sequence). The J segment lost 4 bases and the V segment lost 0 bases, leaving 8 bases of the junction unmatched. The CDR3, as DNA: TGTGCCAGTAGTATAGATGGAAGGGGGCGAAGCTATGGCTACACCTTC. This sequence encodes CASSIDGRGRSYGYTF.

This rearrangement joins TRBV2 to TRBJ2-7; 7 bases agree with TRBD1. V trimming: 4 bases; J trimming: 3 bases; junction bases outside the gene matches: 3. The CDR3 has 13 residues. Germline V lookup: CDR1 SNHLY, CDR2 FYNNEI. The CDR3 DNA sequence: TGTGCCAGCAGTGGGGGACAGCTCTACGAGCAGTACTTC. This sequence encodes CASSGGQLYEQYF.

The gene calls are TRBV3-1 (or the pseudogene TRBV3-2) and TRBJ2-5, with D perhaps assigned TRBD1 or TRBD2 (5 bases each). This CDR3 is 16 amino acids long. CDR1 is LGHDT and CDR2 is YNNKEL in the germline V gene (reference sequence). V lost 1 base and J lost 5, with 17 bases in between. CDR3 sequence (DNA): TGTGCCAGCAGCCAAGGGGCTGGGGGTCGTTTGGAGACCCAGTACTTC. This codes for CASSQGAGGRLETQYF.

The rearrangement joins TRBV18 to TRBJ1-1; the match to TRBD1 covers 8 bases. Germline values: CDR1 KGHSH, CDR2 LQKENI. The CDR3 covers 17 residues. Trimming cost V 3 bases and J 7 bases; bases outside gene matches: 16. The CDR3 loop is CASSPYNLQGVAIEAFF. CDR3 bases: TGTGCCAGCTCACCTTACAATTTACAGGGGGTGGCGATTGAAGCTTTCTTT. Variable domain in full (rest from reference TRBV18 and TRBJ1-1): NAGVMQNPRHLVRRRGQEARLRCSPMKGHSHVYWYRQLPEEGLKFMVYLQKENIIDESGMPKERFSAEFPKEGPSILRIQQVVRGDSAAYFCASSPYNLQGVAIEAFFGQGTRLTVV.

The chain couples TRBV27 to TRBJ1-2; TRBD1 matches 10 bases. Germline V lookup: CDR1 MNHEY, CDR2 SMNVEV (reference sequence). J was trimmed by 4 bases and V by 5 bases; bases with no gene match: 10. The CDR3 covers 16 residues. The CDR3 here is CASSRDTRDRGYGYTF. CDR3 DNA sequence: TGTGCCAGCAGTCGCGACACCCGGGACAGGGGCTATGGCTACACCTTC.

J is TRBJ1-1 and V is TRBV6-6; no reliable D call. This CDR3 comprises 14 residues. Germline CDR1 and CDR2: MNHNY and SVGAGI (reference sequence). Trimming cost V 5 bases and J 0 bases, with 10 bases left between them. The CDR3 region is CASSHPMVNTEAFF. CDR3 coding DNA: TGTGCCAGCAGTCACCCCATGGTGAACACTGAAGCTTTCTTT.